This T cell receptor beta chain was captured by sequencing in a study of shared clonotypes between healthy human individuals. Whole-study context: The study drew on a couple of women and a few men aged 18 to 49 as donors.

The repertoire was sequenced with immunoSEQ multiplex PCR; TCRdb's copy has only in-frame clones and lacks some. Of about 1 million clones in the sample, around 74% were seen once. The study enrolled healthy HIV-negative adults without recent acute infections or vaccinations as donors. V shed 2 bases, J shed 3 bases, and the junction held 4 bases outside the gene matches. The CDR3 is made up of 14 amino acids. Germline V gives CDR1 SGDLS, CDR2 YYNGEE. This clone has only one observation. The sample has other DNA sequences that encode this CDR3 too. The sample taken for sequencing was memory CD4+ T cells sorted from blood. Subset: CD45RA-negative fraction. J is TRBJ2-7 and V is TRBV9; 8 bases are shared with TRBD1. This receptor was taken from a man aged 18 to 30 in good health. CDR3 loop: CASSVGTGNYEQYF. DNA of the CDR3: TGTGCCAGCAGCGTCGGGACAGGAAACTACGAGCAGTACTTC.